This T cell receptor (beta chain) was sequenced during a study of identifying expanded T cells in peripheral blood. Study-level results: Clone count variance between roughly 2-week samples rose with total template count. Over around two and four weeks, about 17 and 20 clones changed, versus around 1.2 between replicates.

As regards this clone: The antigen remains unidentified.

No infections or other immune events were documented during collection. Libraries were prepared by immunoSEQ multiplex PCR; TCRdb keeps only in-frame clonotypes and omits some of them. The sample lists about 85,000 clones; roughly 91% were seen once. V dropped 0 bases and J dropped 4 bases, with 10 bases sitting between them. The germline V gene has CDR1 SGHNT and CDR2 YYREEE (reference sequence). The CDR3 sequence is 14 residues long. This receptor was taken from a person between 18 and 75 years old in good health. What was sequenced was blood. The chain recombines TRBV5-4 with TRBJ1-1; perhaps TRBD1 as D (5 bases). CDR3 residues: CASSLGGRGTEAFF. CDR3 nucleotides: TGTGCCAGCAGCTTGGGGGGTAGGGGCACTGAAGCTTTCTTT.